This T cell receptor beta chain was observed in a study of blood T cell repertoires in COVID-19. Sequencing was performed with immunoSEQ multiplex PCR; in TCRdb, only in-frame clones are kept and a portion is missing. The sample lists some 150,000 clones; roughly 80% were seen once. CDR3 length: 11 residues. With 6 bases removed from V and 0 bases from J, the gap between germline ends came to 5 bases. Looked up from germline, CDR1 is DFQATT and CDR2 is SNEGSKA (reference sequence). This TCR was recovered from a human donor in a cohort sampled during active COVID-19. The sample consisted of peripheral blood. This rearrangement joins TRBV20-1 to TRBJ1-2; no clear D. CDR3 DNA: TGCAGTGCAACAGCTAACTATGGCTACACCTTC. It specifies CSATANYGYTF.